The following is a TCR beta chain sequence with its context. Its antigen is undetermined. The data were obtained in a study of CD8 T cells in ankylosing spondylitis. Findings of the study overall: What appeared characteristic of ankylosing spondylitis blood was a TCR beta motif of eight or nine highly homologous variants.

Quantitative 5'-RACE was performed with molecular barcodes, and it yielded the TCR beta libraries. TCRdb reanalysed the 5' RACE reads using MiXCR and keeps one entry per CDR3 protein. The data show a few hundred thousand distinct CDR3 sequences, around 21% seen once. The clonotype was recovered from a female donor with ankylosing spondylitis or in good health (not recorded which). Sequencing was performed on blood, either unsorted or a sorted T cell fraction (not recorded which).

The CDR3 coding sequence is TGTGCCACCGGCAATGAGCAGTTCTTC. This encodes CATGNEQFF. This chain joins TRBV28 and TRBJ2-1; D not resolved. Per the germline V gene, CDR1 is MDHEN and CDR2 is SYDVKM. This CDR3 has 9 amino acids. Trimming cost V 10 bases and J 6 bases, with 4 bases left between them.